The 30 T cell receptor beta chains below all came from one sample that was sequenced in a study of blood T cell repertoires in COVID-19. Measured with immunoSEQ multiplex PCR; TCRdb has only the in-frame clones, and not every one. This sample has 150,000 to 200,000 clones, with about 83% found just once. Sample: peripheral blood. Source of these receptors: a human donor in a cohort sampled during active COVID-19.

The V and J genes are TRBV18 and TRBJ2-2; TRBD2 agrees at 9 bases. The CDR3 sequence is 17 residues long. Germline V gives CDR1 KGHSH, CDR2 LQKENI. After removal of 3 bases from V and 2 bases from J, the junction contained 7 bases not matched to a gene. The chain's CDR3 is CASSPNRTSANTGELFF. CDR3 coding DNA: TGTGCCAGCTCACCTAACCGGACTAGCGCAAACACCGGGGAGCTGTTTTTT.

The chain uses TRBV4-1 and TRBJ1-1; 9 bases are shared with TRBD1. Germline V CDR1 and CDR2: MGHRA, YSYEKL. The CDR3 totals 15 residues. V lost 3 bases, J lost 3 bases, and 5 bases stayed unmatched. The CDR3 DNA follows: TGCGCCAGCAGCCATTTACAGGGGGCTGACACTGAAGCTTTCTTT. Translation gives CASSHLQGADTEAFF.

The rearrangement joins TRBV11-2 to TRBJ2-7; the match to TRBD1 covers 10 bases. CDR1 and CDR2 from the germline V gene are SGHAT and FQNNGV. Trimming cost V 5 bases and J 5 bases; bases outside gene matches: 15. The CDR3 covers 17 residues. For the CDR3, the DNA is TGTGCCAGCAGCCTGTTAACCGGGACAGGGGTCCCCCACGAGCAGTACTTC. Protein product: CASSLLTGTGVPHEQYF.

The gene calls are TRBV18 and TRBJ1-1; 11 bases are shared with TRBD1. This CDR3 region has 16 residues. Germline V gene sequence: CDR1 KGHSH, CDR2 LQKENI. The J segment lost 3 bases and the V segment lost 2 bases, leaving 5 bases of the junction unmatched. CDR3 sequence reads: CASSPTGQGADTEAFF. The CDR3, as DNA: TGTGCCAGCTCACCAACCGGACAGGGGGCCGACACTGAAGCTTTCTTT.

The V call is TRBV4-1, the J call TRBJ1-1; no reliable D call. The length of the CDR3 is 13 residues. Germline assignment: CDR1 MGHRA and CDR2 YSYEKL. Trimming took off 1 base at V and 6 bases at J, with 9 bases between the two ends. The CDR3 nucleotides are TGCGCCAGCAGCCAAGCGAGGGCTCCTGAAGCTTTCTTT. This encodes CASSQARAPEAFF.

The CDR3 nucleotides read TGTGCCAGCAGGTGCCCCGCAGAGGATTCAGAGACCCAGTACTTC. The encoded protein is CASRCPAEDSETQYF. This chain joins TRBV6-4 and TRBJ2-5; D remains ambiguous. Per germline, CDR1 MRHNA and CDR2 SNTAGT. CDR3 length equals 15 residues. V was shortened by 6 bases and J by 4 bases, with 18 bases between the two germline ends.

DNA of the CDR3: TGTGCCAGCAGCAAAGATTTGGCTAGCGGATACAATGAGCAGTTCTTC. This sequence encodes CASSKDLASGYNEQFF. The chain combines TRBV21-1 with TRBJ2-1; TRBD2, the table's D call, lacks a check against the DNA. TRBV21-1 is deemed a pseudogene. The CDR3 is 16 residues long.

V and J are TRBV18 and TRBJ2-7; the match to TRBD2 covers 11 bases. The CDR3 consists of 13 residues. Germline CDR1 reads KGHSH; CDR2 reads LQKENI. V lost 10 bases to trimming and J lost 5 bases; unmatched junction nucleotides: 7. CDR3 bases: TGTGCCACCACCCTAGCGGGAGGAAACGAGCAGTACTTC. It yields the protein CATTLAGGNEQYF.

This sequence joins TRBV6-5 and TRBJ1-4; 7 positions agree with TRBD1. Trimming took 4 bases from V and 5 from J; bases not matched to a gene: 10. Per germline, CDR1 MNHEY and CDR2 SVGAGI. CDR3 length equals 16 residues. As DNA, the CDR3 is TGTGCCAGCAGTTTCCGACGGACAGGTGGAAATGAAAAACTGTTTTTT. Translation: CASSFRRTGGNEKLFF.

The genes are TRBV6-6 and TRBJ1-3; 8 bases agree with TRBD1. Trimming cost V 6 bases and J 5 bases; bases outside gene matches: 9. The CDR3 totals 15 residues. In germline, CDR1 is MNHNY, CDR2 SVGAGI (reference sequence). The CDR3 nucleotides read TGTGCCAGCAGCGAGACAGGGGTCGAACGAAACACCATATATTTT. Translated, it gives CASSETGVERNTIYF.

V usage is TRBV28 and J usage is TRBJ2-2, with a weak D call TRBD1 (6 bases). V was shortened by 6 bases and J by 6 bases, with 11 bases between the two germline ends. The germline gives CDR1 MDHEN, CDR2 SYDVKM. This CDR3 has 13 residues. The CDR3 protein is CASSSQGSGELFF. As DNA, the CDR3 is TGTGCCAGCAGCTCCCAGGGGTCCGGGGAGCTGTTTTTT.

This chain connects TRBV30 to TRBJ2-7; 12 bases fit TRBD2. J lost 6 bases, V lost 0 bases, and 9 bases had no gene match. Germline CDR1 reads GTSNPN; CDR2 reads SVGIG (reference sequence). This CDR3 spans 16 amino acids. Here the CDR3 DNA reads TGTGCCTGGAGTGTACTGTTACTAGCGGGAGGCGGCGAGCAGTACTTC. Translation: CAWSVLLLAGGGEQYF.

The chain recombines TRBV9 with TRBJ2-7, with TRBD2 matching 9 bases. Germline values: CDR1 SGDLS, CDR2 YYNGEE. The CDR3 has 15 residues. Trimming removed 3 bases from V and 5 bases from J; junction bases left unmatched: 9. The CDR3 DNA reads as TGTGCCAGCAGCGCAACGTGGCTAGCGGGGAACGAGCAGTACTTC. This codes for CASSATWLAGNEQYF.

The chain uses TRBV4-2 and TRBJ2-3; TRBD2 aligns across 9 bases. The CDR3 covers 17 residues. Germline CDR1 reads LGHNA; CDR2 reads YNFKEQ. V lost 4 bases and J lost 2; bases outside the gene matches: 10. Here the CDR3 DNA reads TGTGCCAGCAGCCCCTCGGGAGCGGGGGGACTCACAGATACGCAGTATTTT. Translation gives CASSPSGAGGLTDTQYF.

V is TRBV2 and J is TRBJ1-1; no clear D. Trimming pared 2 bases from V and 5 bases from J, leaving 9 bases between. The CDR3 loop spans 13 amino acids. Germline values: CDR1 SNHLY, CDR2 FYNNEI. The CDR3 DNA reads as TGTGCCAGCAGTGAAACAGCCATAACTGAAGCTTTCTTT. Amino acid sequence: CASSETAITEAFF.

V and J are TRBV29-1 and TRBJ2-7; 7 nucleotides agree with TRBD2. The CDR3 is made up of 12 amino acids. The trim removed 6 bases at V and 6 bases at J, leaving 8 bases unmatched. CDR1 is SQVTM, CDR2 ANQGSEA, per germline. CDR3 in amino acids: CSVRTSLGEQYF. The DNA for the CDR3 is TGCAGCGTCCGGACTAGTCTTGGCGAGCAGTACTTC.

This clone was detected a few times. The chain couples TRBV7-9 to TRBJ2-7; 7 nucleotides match TRBD1. Germline assignment: CDR1 SEHNR and CDR2 FQNEAQ (reference sequence). J gave up 1 base and V 2 bases, and 5 bases lay outside the gene matches. The CDR3 contains 15 residues. The DNA of the CDR3 is TGTGCCAGCAGCTTACAAAGGGGGCAGTCCTACGAGCAGTACTTC. Translated: CASSLQRGQSYEQYF.

The chain combines TRBV19 with TRBJ1-5, with D perhaps TRBD1 (6 bases). Germline CDR1 is LNHDA and CDR2 is SQIVND (reference sequence). The CDR3 consists of 15 residues. The V end was cut by 7 bases, the J end by 1 base, with 14 bases between. The CDR3 DNA reads TGTGCCAGTACCGAAACAGGGCCCAGCAATCAGCCCCAGCATTTT. It codes for CASTETGPSNQPQHF.

The CDR3 sequence is CASSLATQGWSYGYTF. Written as DNA, the CDR3 is TGTGCCAGCAGCTTAGCGACCCAGGGGTGGAGCTATGGCTACACCTTC. The chain combines TRBV7-2 with TRBJ1-2; perhaps TRBD1 as D (6 bases). CDR1 is SGHTA, CDR2 FQGNSA, per germline. The length of the CDR3 is 16 residues. V gave up 0 bases and J gave up 4 bases, with 15 bases separating them. The variable domain in full, completed from reference TRBV7-2 and TRBJ1-2, reads GAGVSQSPSNKVTEKGKDVELRCDPISGHTALYWYRQSLGQGLEFLIYFQGNSAPDKSGLPSDRFSAERTGGSVSTLTIQRTQQEDSAVYLCASSLATQGWSYGYTFGSGTRLTVV.

The chain couples TRBV28 to TRBJ1-6; D might be TRBD1 (5 bases). Germline CDR1 and CDR2: MDHEN and SYDVKM. V was shortened by 2 bases and J by 5 bases, with 7 bases between the two germline ends. The CDR3 spans 14 residues. The CDR3 loop reads CASSLGANNSPLHF. CDR3 bases: TGTGCCAGCAGTTTAGGGGCTAATAATTCACCCCTCCACTTT.

The chain recombines TRBV19 with TRBJ2-5, with D uncertain. Trimming removed 3 bases from V and 0 bases from J, with 5 bases in between. CDR3 size: 13 residues. Germline V gene sequence: CDR1 LNHDA, CDR2 SQIVND (reference sequence). The CDR3 spells CASSISHQETQYF. The CDR3 bases are TGTGCCAGTAGTATTAGCCACCAAGAGACCCAGTACTTC.

The chain carries TRBV6-2 or TRBV6-3 and TRBJ2-2; 8 bases match TRBD2. Trimming removed 4 bases from V and 0 bases from J; junction bases left unmatched: 4. The CDR3 covers 16 residues. Looked up from germline, CDR1 is MNHEY and CDR2 is SVGEGT. In DNA form, the CDR3 reads TGTGCCAGCAGTTTCGGACTAGCTTCGAACACCGGGGAGCTGTTTTTT. Amino acid sequence: CASSFGLASNTGELFF.

The rearrangement links TRBV6-1 to TRBJ1-2, with D possibly being TRBD1 (6 bases). This CDR3 region has 15 residues. Per germline, CDR1 MNHNS and CDR2 SASEGT. V was trimmed by 0 bases and J by 2 bases, leaving 10 bases between them. The CDR3, as DNA: TGTGCCAGCAGTGAAGCGGCAGGGGCAAACTATGGCTACACCTTC. This translates into CASSEAAGANYGYTF.

CDR3 sequence reads: CATSVDGSPGTDTQYF. CDR3 in DNA: TGTGCCACCAGTGTCGACGGGAGCCCCGGGACAGATACGCAGTATTTT. This sequence joins TRBV24-1 and TRBJ2-3; D is perhaps TRBD2 (6 bases). This CDR3 region has 16 residues. Germline V gene data show CDR1 as KGHDR and CDR2 as SFDVKD. V was pared by 5 bases and J by 3 bases, with 17 bases between.

The chain couples TRBV7-2 to TRBJ2-7; the D gene is possibly TRBD2 (5 bases). The germline CDR1 and CDR2 sequences are SGHTA and FQGNSA. CDR3 length equals 14 residues. V was trimmed by 1 base and J by 3 bases, leaving 10 bases between them. CDR3 protein: CASSLDSDHYEQYF. CDR3 nucleotides: TGTGCCAGCAGCTTAGATAGCGATCACTACGAGCAGTACTTC.

The chain recombines TRBV5-1 with TRBJ1-2; unclear D gene. CDR3 length equals 18 residues. From germline, CDR1 is SGHRS and CDR2 YFSETQ. Trimming pared 0 bases from V and 6 bases from J, leaving 24 bases between. CDR3 in DNA: TGCGCCAGCAGCTTGGTTGGTACGGCGGAAGAGAAGAAGCATGGCTACACCTTC. It yields the protein CASSLVGTAEEKKHGYTF.

The chain employs TRBV5-6 and TRBJ1-2; 8 bases map to TRBD1. The CDR3 is 14 residues long. Germline CDR1 reads SGHDT; CDR2 reads YYEEEE. V lost 5 bases to trimming and J lost 4 bases; unmatched junction nucleotides: 7. For the CDR3, the DNA is TGTGCCAGCAGACGGACAGGGTCCGTCTATGGCTACACCTTC. Protein product: CASRRTGSVYGYTF.

The V gene is TRBV4-1, the J gene TRBJ2-3; D is uncertain. V was pared by 0 bases and J by 1 base, with 8 bases between. Germline V gives CDR1 MGHRA, CDR2 YSYEKL. CDR3 size: 15 residues. CDR3 protein: CASSQEVGGTDTQYF. CDR3 DNA sequence: TGCGCCAGCAGCCAAGAAGTCGGAGGCACAGATACGCAGTATTTT.

Note on this clone: Different DNA sequences within this sample yield the same CDR3. V and J are TRBV7-9 and TRBJ2-7; D unclear. The germline V and J ends were trimmed by 1 base and 1 base, with 8 bases remaining between them. This CDR3 has 14 residues. Germline V gives CDR1 SEHNR, CDR2 FQNEAQ (reference sequence). The CDR3 DNA sequence: TGTGCCAGCAGCTTAGTGGGCGCTTCCTACGAGCAGTACTTC. It codes for CASSLVGASYEQYF.

This clone occurred a few times. The V and J genes are TRBV10-3 and TRBJ1-1; a weak D match, TRBD1 (6 bases). V was trimmed by 10 bases and J by 6 bases, leaving 21 bases between them. The CDR3 covers 14 residues. CDR1 is ENHRY and CDR2 is SYGVKD in the germline V gene. The CDR3 region is CATRGRGQTSEAFF. Written as DNA, the CDR3 is TGTGCCACCAGAGGCCGAGGACAGACCTCTGAAGCTTTCTTT.